This T cell receptor (beta chain) was captured by sequencing in a study of blood T cell repertoires in COVID-19. Study-level background: The United States, Italy and Spain provided the acute and convalescent COVID-19 samples. The analysed material was cDNA or gDNA that came from T cells, B-cell-depleted T cells, or PBMCs.

Between the trimmed V and J ends, which lost 6 bases and 0 bases, there was a span of 8 bases. This CDR3 spans 13 amino acids. The germline V gene has CDR1 MNHEY and CDR2 SMNVEV (reference sequence). The authors' processing: Reference gene primer amplification in the assay estimated nucleated cell counts. Some clones are missing from TCRdb's copy, which holds only in-frame ones; the method was immunoSEQ multiplex PCR. V and J calls and clone size are as listed in that table; D and trimming were resolved from the DNA. The data show about 98,000 clones, around nine tenths seen once. The genes are TRBV27 and TRBJ1-1; D may be TRBD1 (5 bases). Sequencing input: peripheral blood. The receptor comes from a man between 50 and 59 years old with active or convalescent COVID-19. The CDR3 loop reads CASRDRLNTEAFF. The CDR3 DNA is TGTGCCAGCAGAGACAGACTGAACACTGAAGCTTTCTTT.